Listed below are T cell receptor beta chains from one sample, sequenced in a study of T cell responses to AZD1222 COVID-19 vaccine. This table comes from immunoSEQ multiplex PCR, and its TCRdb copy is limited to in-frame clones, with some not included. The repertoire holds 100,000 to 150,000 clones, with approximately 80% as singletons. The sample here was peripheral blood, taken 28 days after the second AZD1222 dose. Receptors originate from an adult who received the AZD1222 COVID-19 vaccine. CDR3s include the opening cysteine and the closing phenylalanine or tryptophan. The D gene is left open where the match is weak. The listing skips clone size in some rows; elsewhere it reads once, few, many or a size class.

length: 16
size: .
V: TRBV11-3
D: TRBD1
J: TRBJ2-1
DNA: TGTGCCAGCAGCCCGACCTCAGGGGGCCCTGCGGTTGAGCAGTTCTTC
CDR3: CASSPTSGGPAVEQFF

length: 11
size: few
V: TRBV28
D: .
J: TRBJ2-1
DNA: TGTGCCAGCAGTCCTCGACAGGAGCAGTTCTTC
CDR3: CASSPRQEQFF

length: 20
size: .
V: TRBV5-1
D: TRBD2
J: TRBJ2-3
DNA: TGCGCCAGCAGCCCCGGGACTAGCGGGGGCCCGACCCTTCACACAGATACGCAGTATTTT
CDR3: CASSPGTSGGPTLHTDTQYF

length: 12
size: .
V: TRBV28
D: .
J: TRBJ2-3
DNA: TGTGCCAGCAGCCCGGCTGGATATACGCAGTATTTT
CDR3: CASSPAGYTQYF

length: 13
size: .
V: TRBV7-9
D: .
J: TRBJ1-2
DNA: TGTGCCAGCAGCCGTGGGGGTCCCTATGGCTACACCTTC
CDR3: CASSRGGPYGYTF

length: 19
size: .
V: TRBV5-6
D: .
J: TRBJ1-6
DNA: TGTGCCAGCAGCTTAGGGTTATCGATAACACCCTCCTATAATTCACCCCTCCACTTT
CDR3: CASSLGLSITPSYNSPLHF

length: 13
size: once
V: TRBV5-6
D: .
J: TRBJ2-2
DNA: TGTGCCAGCAGACACCAGGGCACCGGGGAGCTGTTTTTT
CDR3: CASRHQGTGELFF

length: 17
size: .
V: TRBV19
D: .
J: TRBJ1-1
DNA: TGTGCCAGTACCTTAGATCGAGTCGGCCCCCTGGGCGCTGAAGCTTTCTTT
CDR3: CASTLDRVGPLGAEAFF

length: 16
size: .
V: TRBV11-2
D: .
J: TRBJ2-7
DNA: TGTGCCAGCAGCCTCCAGACAGGCCCTCTCTCCTACGAGCAGTACTTC
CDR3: CASSLQTGPLSYEQYF

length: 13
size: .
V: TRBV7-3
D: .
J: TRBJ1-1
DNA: TGTGCCAGCAGCTTAAGGAAGGACACTGAAGCTTTCTTT
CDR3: CASSLRKDTEAFF

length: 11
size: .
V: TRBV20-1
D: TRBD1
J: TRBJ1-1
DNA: TGCAGTGCTTCAGGGGGGACTGAAGCTTTCTTT
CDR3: CSASGGTEAFF

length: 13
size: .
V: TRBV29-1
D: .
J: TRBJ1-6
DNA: TGCAGCGTGAAAGCGGGGAAAGATTCACCCCTCCACTTT
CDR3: CSVKAGKDSPLHF

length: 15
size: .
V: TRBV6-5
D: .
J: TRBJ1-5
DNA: TGTGCCAGCAGTTACTCGACCAGGGGCGGTCAGCCCCAGCATTTT
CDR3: CASSYSTRGGQPQHF

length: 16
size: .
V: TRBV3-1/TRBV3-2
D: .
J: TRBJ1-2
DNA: TGTGCCAGCAGCCAAGATGTACGGGGGCGCGGCTATGGCTACACCTTC
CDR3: CASSQDVRGRGYGYTF

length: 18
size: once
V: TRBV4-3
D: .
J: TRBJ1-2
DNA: TGCGCCAGCAGCCAAGATTTAGGTACGGCCGCTGTAGGCTATGGCTACACCTTC
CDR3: CASSQDLGTAAVGYGYTF

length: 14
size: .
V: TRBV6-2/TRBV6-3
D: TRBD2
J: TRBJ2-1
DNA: TGTGCCAGCGGCCTGGCGGGGGGTTACAATGAGCAGTTCTTC
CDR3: CASGLAGGYNEQFF

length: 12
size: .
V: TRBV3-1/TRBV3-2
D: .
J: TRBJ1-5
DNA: TGTGCCAGCAGCCGACCCGGGAGACCCCAGCATTTT
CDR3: CASSRPGRPQHF

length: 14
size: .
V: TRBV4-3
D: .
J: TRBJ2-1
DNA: TGCGCCAGCAGCCAGCAGGGAGGGGGCAATGAGCAGTTCTTC
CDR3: CASSQQGGGNEQFF

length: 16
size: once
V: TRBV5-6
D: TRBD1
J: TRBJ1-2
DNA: TGTGCCAGCAGCCCGGGGGTCGACAGGGGGCCCTATGGCTACACCTTC
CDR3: CASSPGVDRGPYGYTF

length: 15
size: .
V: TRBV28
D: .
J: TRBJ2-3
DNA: TGTGCCAGCAGCCCCCCCGGGGGCCGGGCAGATACGCAGTATTTT
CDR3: CASSPPGGRADTQYF

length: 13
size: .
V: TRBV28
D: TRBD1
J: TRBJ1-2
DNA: TGTGCCAGCAGCACTGGACAGGGAAGTGGCTACACCTTC
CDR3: CASSTGQGSGYTF

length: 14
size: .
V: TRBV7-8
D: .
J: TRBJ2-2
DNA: TGTGCCAGCAGCCTCCGAGATCTCACCGGGGAGCTGTTTTTT
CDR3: CASSLRDLTGELFF

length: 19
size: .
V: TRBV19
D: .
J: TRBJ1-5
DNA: TGTGCCAGTAGTACGACCAGCCAGGGGCTCCTCTATAGCAATCAGCCCCAGCATTTT
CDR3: CASSTTSQGLLYSNQPQHF

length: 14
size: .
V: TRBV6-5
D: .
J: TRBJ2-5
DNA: TGTGCCAGCAGTCGCGGACTGTACCAAGAGACCCAGTACTTC
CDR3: CASSRGLYQETQYF

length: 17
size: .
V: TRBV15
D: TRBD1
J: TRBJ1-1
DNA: TGTGCCACCCGTAGCCCCGGGACAGGGGGCGGGGACACTGAAGCTTTCTTT
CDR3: CATRSPGTGGGDTEAFF

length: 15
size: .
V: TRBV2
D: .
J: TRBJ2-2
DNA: TGTGCCAGCAGTGACACGGGGAAGGGAACCGGGGAGCTGTTTTTT
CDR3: CASSDTGKGTGELFF

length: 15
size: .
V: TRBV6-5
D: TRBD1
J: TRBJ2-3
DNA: TGTGCCAGCAATCCCGGGACAGGGGGCACAGATACGCAGTATTTT
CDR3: CASNPGTGGTDTQYF

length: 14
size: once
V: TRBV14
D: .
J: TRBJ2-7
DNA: TGTGCCAGCAGCCAAATCCCAGGGTCCTACGAGCAGTACTTC
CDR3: CASSQIPGSYEQYF

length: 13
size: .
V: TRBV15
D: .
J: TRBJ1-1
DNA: TGTGCCACCAGCAGGGAACTTGACACTGAAGCTTTCTTT
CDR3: CATSRELDTEAFF

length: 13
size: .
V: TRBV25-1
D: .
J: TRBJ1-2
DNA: TGTGCCAGCGGATCCGGGCCCAACTATGGCTACACCTTC
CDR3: CASGSGPNYGYTF

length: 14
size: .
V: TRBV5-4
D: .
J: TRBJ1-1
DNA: TGTGCCAGCAGCTCCCGGGGGGGGAGCACTGAAGCTTTCTTT
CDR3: CASSSRGGSTEAFF

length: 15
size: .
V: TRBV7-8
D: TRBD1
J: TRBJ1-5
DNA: TGTGCCAGCAGCTTAGTCCCACAGGGGGCACAGCCCCAGCATTTT
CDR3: CASSLVPQGAQPQHF

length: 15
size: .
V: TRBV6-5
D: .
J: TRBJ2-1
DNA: TGTGCCAGCACACAAATATTTATCTCGAGGCTTGAGCAGTTCTTC
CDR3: CASTQIFISRLEQFF

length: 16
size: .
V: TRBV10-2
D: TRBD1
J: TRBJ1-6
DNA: TGCGCCAGCACCCGGGCGTCGACAGGGGTCAATTCACCCCTCCACTTT
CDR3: CASTRASTGVNSPLHF

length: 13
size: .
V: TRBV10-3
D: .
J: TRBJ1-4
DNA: TGTGCCATTCCACAGGGCCTTGGGGAAAAACTGTTTTTT
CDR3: CAIPQGLGEKLFF

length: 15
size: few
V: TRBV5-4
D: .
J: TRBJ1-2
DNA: TGTGCCAGCAGCTTGGAACCAGGGGAAATCTATGGCTACACCTTC
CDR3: CASSLEPGEIYGYTF

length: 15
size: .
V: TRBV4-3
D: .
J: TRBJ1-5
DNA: TGCGCCAGCAGCCAAGGAACCGGGCCAGTGGAGCCCCAGCATTTT
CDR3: CASSQGTGPVEPQHF

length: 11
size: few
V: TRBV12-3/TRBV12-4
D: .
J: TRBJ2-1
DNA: TGTGCCAGCAGTAGTTACAATGAGCAGTTCTTC
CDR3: CASSSYNEQFF

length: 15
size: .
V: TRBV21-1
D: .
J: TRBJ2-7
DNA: TGTGCCAGCAGCAAAGGGCGGGGGCCTGTCTACGAGCAGTACTTC
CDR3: CASSKGRGPVYEQYF

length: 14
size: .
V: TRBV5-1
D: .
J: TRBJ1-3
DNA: TGCGCCAGCAGCTCGGACCCCTCTGGAAACACCATATATTTT
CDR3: CASSSDPSGNTIYF